Listed here are 21 T cell receptor beta chains from one sample, sequenced in a study of cytomegalovirus exposure and HLA in healthy donors. Primers: 60 Vbeta forward and 13 Jbeta reverse. Only in-frame clones appear in the TCRdb table, and some are missing; sequencing was by immunoSEQ multiplex PCR. The data hold approximately 72,000 clones, with 78% observed a single time. The specimen sequenced was PBMCs. These receptors originate from a male donor in good health and CMV-seropositive.

This chain joins TRBV7-6 and TRBJ2-7; possibly TRBD2 for D (6 bases). V was cut by 5 bases and J by 4 bases, with 12 bases left in between. The CDR3 length is 13 residues. CDR1 and CDR2 from the germline V gene are SGHVS and FNYEAQ. The CDR3 here is CASSLQEGYEQYF. The CDR3 coding sequence is TGTGCCAGCAGCCTACAGGAGGGGTACGAGCAGTACTTC.

This clone was recorded once. The gene calls are TRBV7-8 and TRBJ2-7, with 12 bases aligning to TRBD2. The CDR3 loop spans 15 amino acids. From germline, CDR1 is SGHVS and CDR2 FQNEAQ. The junction had 8 bases not matched to a gene; V was cut back by 4 bases and J by 7 bases. The CDR3 sequence is CASSSARLAGVEQYF. The CDR3 DNA sequence: TGTGCCAGCAGCTCGGCCCGACTAGCGGGGGTTGAGCAGTACTTC.

The CDR3 bases are TGTGCCAGCCGAGGGACAGGAACTAACTATGGCTACACCTTC. It codes for CASRGTGTNYGYTF. The chain uses TRBV7-8 and TRBJ1-2; 8 bases match TRBD1. The CDR3 has 14 residues. V was clipped by 8 bases and J by 0 bases; unmatched bases: 5. Germline CDR1 is SGHVS and CDR2 is FQNEAQ.

This clone has ten or more counts. The V and J genes are TRBV7-9 and TRBJ1-4; TRBD1 matches at 7 bases. The CDR3 runs 16 residues. The trim removed 4 bases at V and 8 bases at J, leaving 13 bases unmatched. Germline V gives CDR1 SEHNR, CDR2 FQNEAQ (reference sequence). CDR3 bases: TGTGCCAGCAGCTGGGACCTCACAGGGGAAGAGGAAAAACTGTTTTTT. Its translation: CASSWDLTGEEEKLFF.

This chain links TRBV11-2 with TRBJ1-5; TRBD1 matches 8 bases. CDR1 and CDR2 (germline): SGHAT, FQNNGV. The CDR3 has 14 amino acids. Trimming cost V 5 bases and J 6 bases; bases outside gene matches: 6. This CDR3 is CASSEDRDFQPQHF. CDR3 nucleotide sequence: TGTGCCAGCAGCGAGGACAGGGATTTTCAGCCCCAGCATTTT.

This clone was seen just once. The gene calls are TRBV10-2 and TRBJ1-1; weak D call: TRBD1 (6 bases). V was shortened by 3 bases and J by 1 base, with 18 bases between the two germline ends. Germline V gene sequence: CDR1 WSHSY, CDR2 SAAADI. CDR3 length: 17 amino acids. In nucleotides, the CDR3 is TGCGCCAGCAGTGATCACCCCGGGGGGGGCGGGAACACTGAAGCTTTCTTT. It codes for CASSDHPGGGGNTEAFF.

This chain links TRBV29-1 with TRBJ2-1; 10 bases are shared with TRBD1. Germline values: CDR1 SQVTM, CDR2 ANQGSEA. With V trimmed by 4 bases and J by 5 bases, 11 bases remained unmatched. This CDR3 comprises 16 residues. The CDR3 protein is CSVVNRDRGLNNEQFF. In DNA form, the CDR3 reads TGCAGCGTTGTTAATAGAGACAGGGGGCTGAACAATGAGCAGTTCTTC.

The CDR3 region has the DNA TGTGCCATCGGGGGGCTAGGCAATCAGCCCCAGCATTTT. The encoded protein is CAIGGLGNQPQHF. The chain links TRBV7-9 to TRBJ1-5; D might be TRBD1 (6 bases). Germline CDR1 and CDR2: SEHNR and FQNEAQ (reference sequence). The length of the CDR3 is 13 residues. V gave up 10 bases and J gave up 2 bases, with 12 bases separating them.

The chain has TRBV2 and TRBJ1-6, with D tentatively TRBD1 (6 bases). V dropped 5 bases and J dropped 8 bases, with 16 bases sitting between them. The CDR3 consists of 15 residues. The germline V gene encodes CDR1 SNHLY and CDR2 FYNNEI. CDR3 sequence: CASSIGTPYDSPLHF. For the CDR3, the DNA is TGTGCCAGCAGTATCGGGACACCATACGATTCACCCCTCCACTTT.

The chain has TRBV6-1 and TRBJ2-3; D uncertain. CDR3 size: 14 residues. V lost 8 bases and J lost 1, with 13 bases in between. Germline V CDR1 and CDR2: MNHNS, SASEGT. The CDR3 here is CASDLGWGTDTQYF. CDR3 DNA sequence: TGTGCCAGCGACCTGGGCTGGGGCACAGATACGCAGTATTTT.

The chain carries TRBV19 and TRBJ1-1; 10 bases map to TRBD1. The CDR3 contains 13 residues. V lost 6 bases to trimming and J lost 5 bases; unmatched junction nucleotides: 3. The germline V gene encodes CDR1 LNHDA and CDR2 SQIVND (reference sequence). The CDR3 here is CASSTDRGTEAFF. The CDR3 DNA is TGTGCCAGTAGCACGGACAGGGGGACTGAAGCTTTCTTT.

This clone was seen once. CDR3 sequence reads: CASSKVGATNEKLFF. The CDR3 nucleotides are TGTGCCAGTAGTAAGGTCGGAGCAACTAATGAAAAACTGTTTTTT. The V call is TRBV19, the J call TRBJ1-4; D gene ambiguous. Germline CDR1 is LNHDA and CDR2 is SQIVND (reference sequence). The CDR3 sequence is 15 residues long. V was pared by 4 bases and J by 0 bases, with 9 bases between.

Only one count was recorded for this clone. This chain links TRBV28 with TRBJ2-5; 8 bases align to TRBD1. With 3 bases clipped from V and 5 bases from J, the junction kept 11 bases outside the gene matches. From germline, CDR1 is MDHEN and CDR2 SYDVKM. The CDR3 is 16 residues long. CDR3 amino acids: CASSFRDRSRGETQYF. The CDR3 coding sequence is TGTGCCAGCAGTTTCCGGGACAGGTCCCGGGGGGAGACCCAGTACTTC.

This clone appeared once. The chain employs TRBV10-3 and TRBJ2-1; 8 nucleotides align to TRBD2. There are 15 residues in the CDR3. Germline V lookup: CDR1 ENHRY, CDR2 SYGVKD. The V and J ends lost 0 bases and 6 bases, in that order; junction bases with no gene match: 4. CDR3: CAISESSGSGNEQFF. CDR3 DNA sequence: TGTGCCATCAGTGAGTCAAGCGGGAGCGGCAATGAGCAGTTCTTC.

V usage is TRBV19 and J usage is TRBJ2-7; possibly TRBD2 for D (6 bases). CDR1 is LNHDA and CDR2 is SQIVND in the germline V gene (reference sequence). The CDR3 contains 17 residues. V shed 3 bases and J shed 6 bases, with 24 bases lying between them. CDR3 residues: CASSMTHPRGGKGEQYF. As DNA, the CDR3 is TGTGCCAGTAGTATGACGCACCCACGGGGCGGGAAAGGCGAGCAGTACTTC.

This clone occurred once. The J gene is TRBJ1-2, the V gene TRBV29-1; D remains unclear. Germline V gives CDR1 SQVTM, CDR2 ANQGSEA. V lost 3 bases to trimming and J lost 8 bases, with 16 bases between them. There are 13 residues in the CDR3. DNA for the CDR3: TGCAGCGTTGAGGTCACAAACTATCGGGGCTACACCTTC. This translates into CSVEVTNYRGYTF.

This clone was picked up a small number of times. V usage is TRBV6-6 and J usage is TRBJ1-4; D is undetermined. From germline, CDR1 is MNHNY and CDR2 SVGAGI (reference sequence). The CDR3 loop spans 13 amino acids. V gave up 7 bases and J gave up 6 bases, with 12 bases separating them. The CDR3 region is CASTFRRDEKLFF. CDR3 DNA: TGTGCCAGCACCTTCCGACGGGATGAAAAACTGTTTTTT.

The chain employs TRBV6-5 and TRBJ1-2; maybe TRBD1 (5 bases). The CDR3 is made up of 15 amino acids. Trimming took 3 bases from V and 2 from J, leaving 13 bases between them. Germline V CDR1 and CDR2: MNHEY, SVGAGI. The CDR3 region is CASSYVQGFNYGYTF. DNA for the CDR3: TGTGCCAGCAGTTATGTTCAGGGATTCAACTATGGCTACACCTTC.

This clone was seen a few times. This chain links TRBV29-1 with TRBJ2-3; 8 bases map to TRBD1. Trimming removed 7 bases from V and 1 base from J; junction bases left unmatched: 7. Germline assignment: CDR1 SQVTM and CDR2 ANQGSEA. The CDR3 is 14 amino acids. The CDR3 reads CSATGQGGTDTQYF. CDR3 DNA: TGCAGCGCCACCGGACAGGGAGGCACAGATACGCAGTATTTT.

This sequence joins TRBV6-5 and TRBJ2-5, with 8 bases identical to TRBD2. The last part of the DNA fits TRBJ2-7 better; the J call may be wrong. The germline V gene encodes CDR1 MNHEY and CDR2 SVGAGI. The CDR3 has 15 residues. CDR3 loop: CASSYAAGGIREQYF. CDR3 DNA: TGTGCCAGCAGTTACGCGGCGGGGGGAATCCGCGAGCAGTACTTC.

A note on this clone: Distinct nucleotide sequences in the sample also encode this CDR3. This sequence joins TRBV5-5 and TRBJ1-1, with 9 bases identical to TRBD1. Germline CDR1 reads SGHKS; CDR2 reads YYEKEE (reference sequence). The CDR3 length is 13 residues. V was pared by 3 bases and J by 5 bases, with 2 bases of the junction left unmatched. Here the CDR3 reads CASSSDRGTEAFF. CDR3 DNA sequence: TGTGCCAGCAGCTCCGACAGGGGGACTGAAGCTTTCTTT.